This TCR beta chain was sequenced during a study of T-cell reconstitution after alpha-beta-depleted transplantation in children. This CDR3 has 16 residues. From germline, CDR1 is MGHRA and CDR2 YSYEKL. Trimming left V 2 bases short and J 0 bases short, with 8 bases between. General study results and limits: It was surviving recipient T cells and thymic progenitors that gave some patients high TCRbeta diversity at day 60. Several hundred graft clones that had expanded were reportedly the source of alpha-beta T cells about two months after transplant. By one year post-transplant, T-cell counts and diversity largely arose from T cells that were newly produced.

As regards this clonotype: The antigen remains undetermined.

The TCRbeta library was prepared with unique molecular identifiers. From the PCR reads, TCRdb called clonotypes with MiXCR, one entry per CDR3 protein. The sample shows 45,000 or so distinct CDR3 sequences, 52% of them seen only once. This TCR derives from a boy younger than two with SCID, due to receive a stem cell transplant. This chain links TRBV4-1 with TRBJ2-6; D unresolved. Sequencing used peripheral blood, obtained before TCRalphabeta/CD19-depleted stem cell transplant. Here the CDR3 DNA reads TGCGCCAGCAGCCAAACAACAAGCTCTGGGGCCAACGTCCTGACTTTC. It is translated as CASSQTTSSGANVLTF.